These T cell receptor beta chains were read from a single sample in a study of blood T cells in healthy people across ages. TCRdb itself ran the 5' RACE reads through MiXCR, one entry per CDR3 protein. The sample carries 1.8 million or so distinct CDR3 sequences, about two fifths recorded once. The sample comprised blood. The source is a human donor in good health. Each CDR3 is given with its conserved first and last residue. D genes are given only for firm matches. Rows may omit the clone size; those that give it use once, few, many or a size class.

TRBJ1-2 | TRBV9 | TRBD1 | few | CASSGPGQVSLNYGYTF | TGTGCCAGCAGCGGACCGGGACAGGTCTCCTTGAACTATGGCTACACCTTC
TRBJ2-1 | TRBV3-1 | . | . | CASSQISYNEQFF | TGTGCCAGCAGCCAGATCTCCTACAATGAGCAGTTCTTC
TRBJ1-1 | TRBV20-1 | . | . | CILPSEQNTEAFF | TGCATTCTCCCTTCGGAACAGAACACTGAAGCTTTCTTT
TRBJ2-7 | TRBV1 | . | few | CTSKTSGEGYEQYF | TGCACCAGTAAGACTAGCGGGGAAGGTTACGAGCAGTACTTC
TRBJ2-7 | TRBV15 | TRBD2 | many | CATSRGAGVPSYEQYF | TGTGCCACCAGCAGAGGCGCGGGAGTTCCTTCCTACGAGCAGTACTTC
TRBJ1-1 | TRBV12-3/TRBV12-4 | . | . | CASSPGFPDTEAFF | TGTGCCAGCAGTCCGGGATTTCCTGACACTGAAGCTTTCTTT
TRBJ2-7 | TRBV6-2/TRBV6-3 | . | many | CASSYSLGHLYEQYF | TGTGCCAGCAGTTACTCGCTAGGACACCTCTACGAGCAGTACTTC
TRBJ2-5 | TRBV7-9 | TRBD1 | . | CASSSPGTGLGTQYF | TGTGCCAGCAGCTCCCCCGGGACAGGGTTAGGGACCCAGTACTTC
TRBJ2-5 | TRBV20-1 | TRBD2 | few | CSAHEASGGMGPPETQYF | TGCAGTGCCCATGAGGCTAGCGGGGGAATGGGTCCTCCAGAGACCCAGTACTTC
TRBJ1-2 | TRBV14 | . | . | CASSQEPRRPSYGYTF | TGTGCCAGCAGCCAAGAGCCGAGGCGGCCAAGCTATGGCTACACCTTC
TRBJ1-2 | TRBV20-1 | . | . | CSATISYGYTF | TGCAGTGCTACGATTAGCTATGGCTACACCTTC
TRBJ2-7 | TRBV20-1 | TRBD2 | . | CSATREGGSYEQYF | TGCAGTGCTACCCGGGAGGGGGGTTCTTACGAGCAGTACTTC
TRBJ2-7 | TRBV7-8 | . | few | CASSLGPKLEQYF | TGTGCCAGCAGCTTAGGCCCCAAACTGGAGCAGTACTTC
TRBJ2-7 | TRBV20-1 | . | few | CSASSSGRLSYEQYF | TGCAGTGCTAGCTCCTCAGGGCGACTTTCCTACGAGCAGTACTTC
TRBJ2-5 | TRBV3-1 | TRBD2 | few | CASITGTSGGQETQYF | TGTGCCAGCATCACCGGGACTAGCGGGGGACAAGAGACCCAGTACTTC
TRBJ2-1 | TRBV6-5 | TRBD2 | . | CASTAGVEQFF | TGTGCCAGCACCGCGGGGGTTGAGCAGTTCTTC
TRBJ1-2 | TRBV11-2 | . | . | CASSPRIYGYTF | TGTGCCAGCAGCCCACGGATTTATGGCTACACCTTC
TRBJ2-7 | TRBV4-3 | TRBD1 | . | CASSQSPTGVEQYF | TGCGCCAGCAGCCAATCGCCGACAGGGGTCGAGCAGTACTTC
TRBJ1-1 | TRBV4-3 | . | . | CASSPILGEAEAFF | TGCGCCAGCAGCCCTATACTGGGGGAGGCTGAAGCTTTCTTT
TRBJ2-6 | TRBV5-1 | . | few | CASSLVGGVGANVLTF | TGCGCCAGCAGCTTGGTTGGGGGCGTTGGGGCCAACGTCCTGACTTTC
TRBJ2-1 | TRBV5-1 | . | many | CASSLGTNNEQFF | TGTGCCAGCAGCCTTGGGACCAACAATGAGCAGTTCTTC
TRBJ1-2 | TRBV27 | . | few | CASSLSPGVGYGYTF | TGTGCCAGCAGTTTATCTCCCGGGGTCGGCTATGGCTACACCTTC
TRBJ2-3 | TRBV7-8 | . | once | CASSPTPRGADTQYF | TGTGCCAGCAGCCCAACCCCCAGGGGGGCAGATACGCAGTATTTT
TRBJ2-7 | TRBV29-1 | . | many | CSVAGTSWGSYEQYF | TGCAGCGTTGCTGGGACCAGCTGGGGCTCCTACGAGCAGTACTTC
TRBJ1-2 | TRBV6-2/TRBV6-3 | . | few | CASSVPEARQGRGGYTF | TGTGCCAGCAGCGTCCCAGAAGCCCGCCAGGGTAGAGGTGGCTACACCTTC
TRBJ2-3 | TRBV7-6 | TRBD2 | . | CASSALAGAGTDTQYF | TGTGCCAGCAGCGCCCTAGCGGGGGCAGGCACTGATACGCAGTATTTT
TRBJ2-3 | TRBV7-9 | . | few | CASSFVGGDTQYF | TGTGCCAGCAGCTTCGTAGGGGGAGATACGCAGTATTTT
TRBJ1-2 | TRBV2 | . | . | CANYHGKEPRNYGYTF | TGTGCCAACTATCACGGGAAGGAGCCCAGGAACTATGGCTACACCTTC
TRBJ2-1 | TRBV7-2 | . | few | CASTISYEQFF | TGTGCCAGCACCATTAGTTATGAGCAGTTCTTC
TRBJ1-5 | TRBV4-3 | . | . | CASSQDWSRERNQPQHF | TGCGCCAGCAGCCAAGATTGGTCCAGGGAACGCAATCAGCCCCAGCATTTT
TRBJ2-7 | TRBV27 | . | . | CASKQSLWPYEQYF | TGTGCCAGCAAACAGTCACTTTGGCCCTACGAGCAGTACTTC
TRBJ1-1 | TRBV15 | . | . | CATSRGEDTEAFF | TGTGCCACCAGCAGAGGGGAGGACACTGAAGCTTTCTTT
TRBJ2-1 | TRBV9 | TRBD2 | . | CASSAVRGGLDEQFF | TGTGCCAGCAGCGCAGTGCGGGGGGGCCTCGATGAGCAGTTCTTC
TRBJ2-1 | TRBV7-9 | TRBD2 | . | CASSQVERGPRYNEQFF | TGTGCCAGCAGCCAAGTAGAGCGGGGACCCCGCTACAATGAGCAGTTCTTC
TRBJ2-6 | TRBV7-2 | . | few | CASSPVSAVAGANVLTF | TGTGCCAGCAGCCCCGTAAGTGCCGTTGCTGGGGCCAACGTCCTGACTTTC
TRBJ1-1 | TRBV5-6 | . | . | CASSSIRAEAFF | TGTGCCAGCAGCTCAATCAGGGCTGAAGCTTTCTTT
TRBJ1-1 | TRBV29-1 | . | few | CSVVDTMNTEAFF | TGCAGCGTTGTTGACACGATGAACACTGAAGCTTTCTTT
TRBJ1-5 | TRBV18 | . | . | CASSPPKDSNQPQHF | TGTGCCAGCTCACCACCCAAAGATAGCAATCAGCCCCAGCATTTT
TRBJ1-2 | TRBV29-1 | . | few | CSVEGGQNYGYTF | TGCAGCGTTGAGGGTGGACAGAACTATGGCTACACCTTC
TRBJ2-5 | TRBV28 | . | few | CASSFANSPETQYF | TGTGCCAGCAGTTTCGCCAACTCCCCAGAGACCCAGTACTTC
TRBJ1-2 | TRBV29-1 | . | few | CSVGTAGGSYGYTF | TGCAGCGTTGGTACGGCCGGGGGAAGCTATGGCTACACCTTC
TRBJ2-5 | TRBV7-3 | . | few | CASSLMGGLQETQYF | TGTGCCAGCAGCTTAATGGGGGGCCTCCAAGAGACCCAGTACTTC
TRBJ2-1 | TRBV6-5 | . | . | CASSYAGDTYEQFF | TGTGCCAGCAGTTACGCTGGGGACACCTACGAGCAGTTCTTC